This T cell receptor beta chain was recovered during a study of blood T cell repertoires in COVID-19 (dated by TCRdb to 2018 to 2020). Concerning the study at large: Samples from collaborators originated in the United States, Italy and Spain and spanned both the acute and convalescent phases of COVID-19. Subjects who had been exposed to COVID-19, were actively infected with it, or had recovered from it provided the deeply sampled blood TCRbeta repertoires that made up the dataset. The repertoires were made available in a free public database intended to serve as a resource for research on the immune response to SARS-CoV-2. The material from the prospective study consisted of cDNA or gDNA derived from T cells, B-cell-depleted T cells, or PBMCs. The samples were drawn from the first 160 participants of the ongoing ImmuneRACE study and from roughly 1,300 subjects provided by 6 global collaborators. Nearly every sample came with metadata listing a de-identified subject ID, COVID-19 status, age in years and sex. Where HLA class I and class II types were available, the types were taken from metadata supplied by the sample provider, not from assay-based typing.

TCRbeta CDR3 regions were amplified from genomic DNA by means of the immunoSEQ Assay, a bias-controlled multiplex PCR. The original pipeline was this. The number of nucleated cells in each sample was estimated from the amplification of reference gene primers within the assay. To quantify the absolute abundance of each unique TCRbeta CDR3 rearrangement, sequence reads were collapsed and filtered. Productive Simpson clonality was computed per sample as the square root of Simpson's diversity index over productive rearrangements. The table was pulled from immuneACCESS by TCRdb, which kept in-frame rearrangements only. Such tables lose some clones; where checked, under half of the loss comes from unresolved V genes, and the rest has no known cause. The DNA gave D and trimming, while V, J and clone size come from that table. The sample yields about 91,000 clones; 70% to 90% were counted once. The ten largest clones represent around 4.9% of the sample.

The investigation overall reported the following: How much clinical and demographic metadata was included differed by source and by participant, and the metadata was provided uncurated.

Per the germline V gene, SGHRS is the CDR1 and YFSETQ is the CDR2. Including the terminal cysteine and phenylalanine, the CDR3 comprises 18 residues. The sequence is cut down to CDR3 DNA, 54 bases in frame from base 1. V trim: 0 bases; J trim: 1 base; unmatched bases: 9. Collaborating institutions collected whole blood in K2EDTA tubes following their own protocols. For TCRbeta analysis, collaborator samples were shipped as frozen whole blood, as isolated PBMCs, or as DNA extracted from either sample type. Concerning this clone: No cognate antigen has been identified for it. Base qualities are missing; no much larger clone stands one base away.

The rearrangement joined TRBV5-1 to TRBJ2-7, with TRBD2 identical over 11 junction bases. The receptor was derived from a woman aged 80 or over with active COVID-19. Sequencing used peripheral blood. The CDR3 is CASSLGPLGTSGSYEQYF. The nucleotide sequence reads as follows: TGCGCCAGCAGCTTGGGCCCACTAGGGACTAGCGGTTCCTACGAGCAGTACTTC.